These 20 T cell receptor beta chains came from one sample sequenced in a study of identifying expanded T cells in peripheral blood. Libraries were prepared by immunoSEQ multiplex PCR; TCRdb keeps only in-frame clonotypes and omits some of them. The sample has tens of thousands of clones, 84% seen once. The material sequenced was blood. These receptor sequences come from a person between 18 and 70 years old in good health.

J is TRBJ2-4 and V is TRBV10-3; no definite D call. Trimming cost V 2 bases and J 8 bases, with 10 bases left between them. CDR3 length equals 13 residues. Per germline, CDR1 ENHRY and CDR2 SYGVKD. The CDR3 DNA reads as TGTGCCATCAGTGAGGGTCCCTCGGACATTCAGTACTTC. Translated: CAISEGPSDIQYF.

This clone appeared once. The rearrangement joins TRBV6-1 to TRBJ2-7; 8 bases align to TRBD1. The CDR3 consists of 14 residues. V gave up 6 bases and J gave up 3 bases; unmatched junction bases: 7. The germline CDR1 and CDR2 sequences are MNHNS and SASEGT. CDR3 nucleotides: TGTGCCAGCAGAGCCGGGACAGGAGGCTACGAGCAGTACTTC. It is translated as CASRAGTGGYEQYF.

This chain uses TRBV30 with TRBJ1-5; 7 bases fit TRBD1. This CDR3 comprises 13 residues. Germline V gives CDR1 GTSNPN, CDR2 SVGIG (reference sequence). Trimming took 8 bases from V and 7 from J; bases not matched to a gene: 11. The CDR3 nucleotides are TGTGCCCTCGAGGAGGGGGCCGGGCAGCCCCAGCATTTT. Its translation is CALEEGAGQPQHF.

The V and J genes are TRBV19 and TRBJ1-1; 7 bases line up with TRBD1. The CDR3 covers 13 residues. Germline loops: CDR1 LNHDA, CDR2 SQIVND (reference sequence). J gave up 1 base and V 6 bases, and 2 bases lay outside the gene matches. The CDR3 loop is CASRTGWNTEAFF. The CDR3 DNA sequence: TGTGCCAGTAGGACAGGGTGGAACACTGAAGCTTTCTTT.

The V gene is TRBV19, the J gene TRBJ2-7; D may be TRBD2 (6 bases). Germline CDR1 LNHDA, CDR2 SQIVND (reference sequence). This CDR3 comprises 13 residues. V lost 8 bases to trimming and J lost 0 bases, with 11 bases between them. The CDR3 coding sequence is TGTGCCAGTGGCGGGACGGCCTCCTACGAGCAGTACTTC. Protein sequence: CASGGTASYEQYF.

The chain recombines TRBV5-4 with TRBJ2-3; D may be TRBD1 or TRBD2 (5 bases each). V was shortened by 4 bases and J by 4 bases, with 16 bases between the two germline ends. The CDR3 has 15 residues. Germline CDR1 and CDR2: SGHNT and YYREEE (reference sequence). The CDR3 reads CASSGDPGSADTQYF. CDR3 DNA sequence: TGTGCCAGCAGCGGGGACCCAGGGAGCGCAGATACGCAGTATTTT.

The chain combines TRBV6-4 with TRBJ2-2; 9 bases are shared with TRBD1. The V and J ends lost 4 bases and 3 bases, in that order; junction bases with no gene match: 0. The length of the CDR3 is 14 residues. The V gene's germline CDR1 is MRHNA and CDR2 SNTAGT. CDR3 nucleotide sequence: TGTGCCAGCAGTGGGACAGGGGACACCGGGGAGCTGTTTTTT. It yields the protein CASSGTGDTGELFF.

This clone was recorded a few times. This chain connects TRBV2 to TRBJ2-5, with 14 nucleotides matching TRBD2. The germline V gene encodes CDR1 SNHLY and CDR2 FYNNEI. The CDR3 is 14 amino acids. Trimming cost V 10 bases and J 2 bases; bases outside gene matches: 3. CDR3 region: CATGLAGGQETQYF. As DNA, the CDR3 is TGTGCCACCGGACTAGCGGGAGGTCAAGAGACCCAGTACTTC.

The chain is built from TRBV11-3 and TRBJ2-3; weak D call: TRBD1 (6 bases). There are 15 residues in the CDR3. Germline V lookup: CDR1 SGHNT, CDR2 YENEEA. The germline V and J ends were trimmed by 0 bases and 1 base, with 8 bases remaining between them. As DNA, the CDR3 is TGTGCCAGCAGCTTAGAAGGGGGTGGCACAGATACGCAGTATTTT. As protein: CASSLEGGGTDTQYF.

This rearrangement joins TRBV6-5 to TRBJ1-4, with TRBD1 as a possible D gene (6 bases). Germline CDR1 MNHEY, CDR2 SVGAGI. V shed 0 bases and J shed 6 bases, with 11 bases lying between them. The CDR3 covers 15 residues. The CDR3, as DNA: TGTGCCAGCAGTTACTCCGGAGGGGGGGATGAAAAACTGTTTTTT. Protein product: CASSYSGGGDEKLFF.

The chain links TRBV7-6 to TRBJ1-4; D unclear. Germline CDR1 is SGHVS and CDR2 is FNYEAQ. The CDR3 loop spans 11 amino acids. V was shortened by 1 base and J by 8 bases, with 2 bases between the two germline ends. The CDR3 loop reads CASSLDEKLFF. The CDR3 DNA is TGTGCCAGCAGCTTAGACGAAAAACTGTTTTTT.

The chain employs TRBV6-5 and TRBJ1-4, with 10 bases lining up with TRBD1. Germline CDR1 reads MNHEY; CDR2 reads SVGAGI. CDR3 length: 15 amino acids. V was pared by 0 bases and J by 5 bases, with 0 bases of the junction left unmatched. CDR3 bases: TGTGCCAGCAGTTACTCGGACAGGGGGAATGAAAAACTGTTTTTT. Residues: CASSYSDRGNEKLFF.

The chain recombines TRBV5-5 with TRBJ1-2, with TRBD1 matching over 9 bases. This CDR3 has 17 residues. Trimming cost V 1 base and J 3 bases; bases outside gene matches: 10. The germline CDR1 and CDR2 sequences are SGHKS and YYEKEE (reference sequence). The CDR3 reads CASSLKGTGSNYYGYTF. The CDR3 region has the DNA TGTGCCAGCAGCTTGAAAGGGACAGGGAGCAATTACTATGGCTACACCTTC.

This chain links TRBV19 with TRBJ2-5, with a weak D call TRBD1 (6 bases). V lost 5 bases, J lost 1 base, and 8 bases lay in between. This CDR3 contains 13 residues. Germline lookup yields CDR1 LNHDA and CDR2 SQIVND (reference sequence). DNA for the CDR3: TGTGCCAGTAGTCGGACAGCCCAAGAGACCCAGTACTTC. It codes for CASSRTAQETQYF.

This chain links TRBV6-1 with TRBJ1-4; D is perhaps TRBD1 (6 bases). The CDR3 consists of 15 residues. V was clipped by 7 bases and J by 6 bases, with 18 bases between them. CDR1 is MNHNS, CDR2 SASEGT, per germline. The CDR3 DNA reads as TGTGCCAGCAATGACCAGGGGAAGGTGGATGAAAAACTGTTTTTT. It specifies CASNDQGKVDEKLFF.

V usage is TRBV5-1 and J usage is TRBJ1-2; 8 nucleotides line up with TRBD1. Germline V gives CDR1 SGHRS, CDR2 YFSETQ. The CDR3 spans 14 residues. Unmatched junction bases numbered 8, after V lost 4 bases and J lost 6 bases. Here the CDR3 DNA reads TGCGCCAGCAGCATACGACAGGGGATGGATGGCTACACCTTC. It translates to CASSIRQGMDGYTF. The variable domain in full, with the rest retrieved from reference TRBV5-1 and TRBJ1-2, is KAGVTQTPRYLIKTRGQQVTLSCSPISGHRSVSWYQQTPGQGLQFLFEYFSETQRNKGNFPGRFSGRQFSNSRSEMNVSTLELGDSALYLCASSIRQGMDGYTFGSGTRLTVV.

This clone was recorded once. The CDR3 region is CATSPRKGGPYEQYF. In DNA, the CDR3 is TGTGCCACCAGCCCTCGTAAAGGCGGCCCCTACGAGCAGTACTTC. The rearrangement joins TRBV15 to TRBJ2-5; D is ambiguous. Judging by the DNA end, TRBJ2-7 fits better; the J call may be wrong. Germline CDR1 and CDR2: LNHNV and YYDKDF (reference sequence). This CDR3 is 15 amino acids long.

The chain carries TRBV28 and TRBJ2-2, with unresolved D. V lost 8 bases, J lost 1 base, and 11 bases lay in between. The CDR3 runs to 14 residues. CDR1 MDHEN and CDR2 SYDVKM come from the germline V gene. CDR3 coding DNA: TGTGCCAGCTGGGAAGGTGGGAACACCGGGGAGCTGTTTTTT. Protein sequence: CASWEGGNTGELFF.

The V call is TRBV7-9, the J call TRBJ2-6; the D gene is possibly TRBD2 (6 bases). Per germline, CDR1 SEHNR and CDR2 FQNEAQ (reference sequence). This CDR3 is 16 amino acids long. The germline V and J ends were trimmed by 2 bases and 4 bases, with 12 bases remaining between them. The CDR3 reads CASSLFLASGANVLTF. In nucleotides, the CDR3 is TGTGCCAGCAGCTTATTTCTAGCGTCCGGGGCCAACGTCCTGACTTTC.

The V call is TRBV27, the J call TRBJ2-1, with TRBD2 identical over 14 bases. V lost 1 base, J lost 2 bases, and 1 base stayed unmatched. Germline V gene lookup returns CDR1 MNHEY and CDR2 SMNVEV (reference sequence). This CDR3 is 17 amino acids long. DNA for the CDR3: TGTGCCAGCAGTTTATTGACTAGCGGGAGGGCCTACAATGAGCAGTTCTTC. As protein: CASSLLTSGRAYNEQFF.